A selection of T cell receptor beta chains follows, all from one sample in a study of cytomegalovirus exposure and HLA in healthy donors. TCRdb's copy holds only in-frame clones and misses some; the assay was immunoSEQ multiplex PCR. The data contain 150,000 to 200,000 clones, roughly 85% of them singletons. The sequencing sample was made of PBMCs. The receptors come from a woman aged 18 to 35 in good health and CMV-seronegative. Each CDR3 is given with its conserved first and last residue. A D gene is named only where the DNA matches it firmly. The size of a clone is reported for some rows only, either as once, few or many, or as a class for expanded clones.

D gene	V gene	J gene	clone size	CDR3 protein	CDR3 DNA
TRBD2	TRBV4-3	TRBJ2-2	few	CASSPPGRHTGELFF	TGCGCCAGCAGCCCCCCCGGGAGGCACACCGGGGAGCTGTTTTTT
NA	TRBV27	TRBJ1-6	NA	CASSLGAGSPLHF	TGTGCCAGCAGTTTAGGGGCAGGGTCACCCCTCCACTTT
TRBD1	TRBV28	TRBJ2-3	NA	CASSYRDRGRGGTDTQYF	TGTGCCAGCAGCTACCGGGACAGGGGGCGCGGTGGCACAGATACGCAGTATTTT
NA	TRBV10-1	TRBJ1-2	NA	CARHTAYGYTF	TGCGCCAGGCACACAGCATATGGCTACACCTTC
NA	TRBV30	TRBJ2-7	once	CAWSYTTDEQYF	TGTGCCTGGAGCTACACGACAGACGAGCAGTACTTC
TRBD2	TRBV2	TRBJ2-5	NA	CASSNEPGLAGSETQYF	TGTGCCAGCAGTAACGAACCCGGACTAGCGGGTTCAGAGACCCAGTACTTC
TRBD2	TRBV6-6	TRBJ2-1	NA	CASSPGLAGGEQFF	TGTGCCAGCAGTCCAGGACTAGCGGGTGGTGAGCAGTTCTTC
NA	TRBV2	TRBJ2-3	NA	CASSGQGTDTQYF	TGTGCCAGCAGTGGGCAGGGAACAGATACGCAGTATTTT
NA	TRBV11-2	TRBJ1-3	NA	CASSSGRSGNTIYF	TGTGCCAGCAGCTCGGGGAGGTCTGGAAACACCATATATTTT
TRBD1	TRBV28	TRBJ1-2	once	CAIHSGTGNYGYTF	TGTGCCATCCATTCCGGGACAGGGAACTATGGCTACACCTTC
NA	TRBV7-2	TRBJ2-1	NA	CASSLEGTPNEQFF	TGTGCCAGCAGCTTAGAAGGGACACCAAATGAGCAGTTCTTC
TRBD1	TRBV4-1	TRBJ2-3	NA	CASSQGDRAFSSTDTQYF	TGCGCCAGCAGCCAGGGGGACAGGGCCTTTTCTAGCACAGATACGCAGTATTTT
TRBD1	TRBV5-6	TRBJ1-1	NA	CASSLGDRGTFF	TGTGCCAGCAGCTTGGGGGACAGGGGGACTTTCTTT
TRBD1	TRBV28	TRBJ2-7	NA	CASSSRPLRTGGPEQYF	TGTGCCAGCAGTTCCCGGCCTCTCCGGACAGGGGGCCCAGAGCAGTACTTC
NA	TRBV5-6	TRBJ2-7	few	CASSLYRFHEQYF	TGTGCCAGCAGCTTATACAGGTTCCACGAGCAGTACTTC
TRBD2	TRBV18	TRBJ2-7	NA	CASSRGAGADEQYF	TGTGCCAGCTCACGAGGAGCGGGGGCCGACGAGCAGTACTTC
TRBD1	TRBV4-1	TRBJ1-2	NA	CASSLTFSQGAGGYTF	TGCGCCAGCAGCCTCACCTTTTCGCAGGGGGCGGGTGGCTACACCTTC
TRBD2	TRBV2	TRBJ2-1	NA	CARRLAGGPGNEQFF	TGTGCCAGAAGACTAGCGGGAGGGCCAGGCAATGAGCAGTTCTTC
NA	TRBV10-3	TRBJ1-1	NA	CAISESAGEAFF	TGTGCCATCAGTGAGTCGGCCGGGGAAGCTTTCTTT
TRBD2	TRBV10-1	TRBJ2-1	NA	CASSKTGLATHNEQFF	TGCGCCAGCAGTAAAACCGGACTAGCGACACACAATGAGCAGTTCTTC
TRBD2	TRBV27	TRBJ2-3	NA	CASSSNHLAGEGTDTQYF	TGTGCCAGCAGTTCAAACCACCTAGCGGGAGAGGGGACAGATACGCAGTATTTT
NA	TRBV7-2	TRBJ2-2	NA	CASSWRGPKANTGELFF	TGTGCCAGCAGCTGGAGGGGACCAAAGGCGAACACCGGGGAGCTGTTTTTT
TRBD1	TRBV9	TRBJ1-6	NA	CASSVGQGAGSPLHF	TGTGCCAGCAGCGTAGGCCAGGGGGCTGGTTCACCCCTCCACTTT
NA	TRBV18	TRBJ2-1	NA	CASSLLNEQFF	TGTGCCAGCTCACTCTTGAATGAGCAGTTCTTC
NA	TRBV5-4	TRBJ2-1	NA	CATIQGHSYNEQFF	TGTGCCACAATCCAGGGCCACTCCTACAATGAGCAGTTCTTC
TRBD2	TRBV7-9	TRBJ2-1	NA	CASSPGGRTIEQFF	TGTGCCAGCAGCCCGGGAGGGCGCACGATTGAGCAGTTCTTC
NA	TRBV4-3	TRBJ2-2	NA	CASSQIHRGGTGELFF	TGCGCCAGCAGCCAAATACATCGCGGCGGGACCGGGGAGCTGTTTTTT
NA	TRBV11-2	TRBJ1-2	NA	CASSGEFRSYTF	TGTGCCAGCAGCGGAGAGTTTCGGAGCTACACCTTC
NA	TRBV2	TRBJ2-5	NA	CASSDAGRGTQYF	TGTGCCAGCAGTGATGCGGGCAGAGGGACCCAGTACTTC
TRBD2	TRBV5-4	TRBJ2-1	NA	CASSLAAGGLNEQFF	TGTGCCAGCAGTTTAGCGGCGGGAGGGCTCAATGAGCAGTTCTTC
NA	TRBV19	TRBJ1-2	NA	CASSIDWPGAGGYGYTF	TGTGCCAGTAGTATAGATTGGCCCGGAGCCGGGGGCTATGGCTACACCTTC
NA	TRBV21-1	TRBJ1-2	NA	CASSRNAGNGYTF	TGTGCCAGCAGCCGCAATGCAGGGAATGGCTACACCTTC
NA	TRBV20-1	TRBJ1-3	NA	CSALSGNTIYF	TGCAGTGCTCTTTCCGGAAACACCATATATTTT
TRBD2	TRBV29-1	TRBJ2-1	NA	CSVELAGGRAYNEQFF	TGCAGCGTTGAGCTAGCGGGAGGGAGGGCCTACAATGAGCAGTTCTTC
TRBD2	TRBV29-1	TRBJ2-5	NA	CSVRLTSGQETQYF	TGCAGCGTCCGCCTCACTAGCGGGCAAGAGACCCAGTACTTC
TRBD1	TRBV27	TRBJ2-5	NA	CASSWTGVDRETQYF	TGTGCCAGCAGTTGGACAGGGGTAGATCGGGAGACCCAGTACTTC
NA	TRBV6-6	TRBJ2-7	NA	CASSSPAVYEQYF	TGTGCCAGCAGTTCCCCCGCGGTTTACGAGCAGTACTTC
NA	TRBV10-2	TRBJ1-6	NA	CASSELGHPTASSPLHF	TGCGCCAGCAGTGAGTTGGGACACCCTACGGCTAGCTCACCCCTCCACTTT
TRBD2	TRBV6-5	TRBJ2-3	NA	CASSSRAGAVTDTQYF	TGTGCCAGCAGTTCCCGAGCGGGAGCAGTCACAGATACGCAGTATTTT
TRBD1	TRBV28	TRBJ1-3	NA	CASSLYGGQANGNTIYF	TGTGCCAGCAGCCTGTATGGGGGACAGGCCAACGGAAACACCATATATTTT
NA	TRBV25-1	TRBJ1-5	few	CASSEWGDSNQPQHF	TGTGCCAGCAGTGAATGGGGGGATTCAAATCAGCCCCAGCATTTT
TRBD2	TRBV9	TRBJ2-1	NA	CASSFSGRGSYNEQFF	TGTGCCAGCAGCTTTAGCGGGAGGGGCTCCTACAATGAGCAGTTCTTC
NA	TRBV7-9	TRBJ2-5	once	CASRFGTTQYF	TGTGCCAGCAGATTCGGGACAACCCAGTACTTC
NA	TRBV5-1	TRBJ2-7	few	CASSGTQPYEQYF	TGCGCCAGCAGTGGGACTCAGCCCTACGAGCAGTACTTC
NA	TRBV5-1	TRBJ2-3	NA	CASSGGLARGPTDTQYF	TGCGCCAGCAGCGGGGGATTAGCGCGGGGACCCACAGATACGCAGTATTTT
NA	TRBV6-5	TRBJ1-6	NA	CASSYSGHSYNSPLHF	TGTGCCAGCAGTTACTCTGGACACTCCTATAATTCACCCCTCCACTTT
NA	TRBV5-4	TRBJ1-2	NA	CASSLDSGMDGYTF	TGTGCCAGCAGCTTGGACTCAGGGATGGACGGCTACACCTTC
NA	TRBV2	TRBJ2-7	few	CASSQTYEQYF	TGTGCCAGCAGCCAAACCTACGAGCAGTACTTC
TRBD2	TRBV30	TRBJ2-3	NA	CAWSRLAGADTQYF	TGTGCCTGGAGCCGACTAGCGGGGGCCGATACGCAGTATTTT
TRBD1	TRBV4-1	TRBJ2-5	NA	CASSQRPGQYSQETQYF	TGCGCCAGCAGCCAACGACCGGGACAGTATTCACAAGAGACCCAGTACTTC
NA	TRBV2	TRBJ2-3	NA	CASSGETSITDTQYF	TGTGCCAGCAGTGGTGAGACTAGTATTACAGATACGCAGTATTTT
TRBD1	TRBV10-1	TRBJ2-1	NA	CASSAGTEYQFF	TGCGCCAGCAGTGCCGGGACAGAGTACCAGTTCTTC
NA	TRBV19	TRBJ2-1	NA	CASRPGSEPYNEQFF	TGTGCCAGTAGACCGGGGTCCGAACCGTACAATGAGCAGTTCTTC
TRBD2	TRBV4-3	TRBJ2-7	NA	CASSQDSFGGAGFEQYF	TGCGCCAGCAGCCAAGATTCATTCGGGGGAGCGGGGTTCGAGCAGTACTTC
TRBD2	TRBV4-3	TRBJ2-3	NA	CASSQGLAGERGDTDTQYF	TGCGCCAGCAGCCAAGGACTAGCGGGAGAGAGGGGGGACACAGATACGCAGTATTTT
NA	TRBV6-6	TRBJ1-1	few	CASSYGHRRTEAFF	TGTGCCAGCAGTTACGGTCATCGGAGAACTGAAGCTTTCTTT